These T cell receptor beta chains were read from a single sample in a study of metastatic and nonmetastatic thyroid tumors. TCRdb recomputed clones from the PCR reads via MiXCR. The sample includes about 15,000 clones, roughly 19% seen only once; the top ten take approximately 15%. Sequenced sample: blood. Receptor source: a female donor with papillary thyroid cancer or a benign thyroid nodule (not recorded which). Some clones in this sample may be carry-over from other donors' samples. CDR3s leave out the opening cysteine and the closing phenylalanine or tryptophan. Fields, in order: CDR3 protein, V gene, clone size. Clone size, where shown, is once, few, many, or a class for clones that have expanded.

CDR3 protein: ASADDRQGDTQY
V gene: TRBV3-1
clone size: many

CDR3 protein: ASRKLANQETQY
V gene: TRBV2
clone size: medium-sized

CDR3 protein: AWSRGDAGELF
V gene: TRBV30
clone size: -

CDR3 protein: SARDWDLGGFSEKLF
V gene: TRBV20-1
clone size: many

CDR3 protein: ASSATGGTEAF
V gene: TRBV6-4
clone size: medium-sized

CDR3 protein: ASKGEGEQY
V gene: TRBV6-1
clone size: medium-sized

CDR3 protein: ASSYLGANVLT
V gene: TRBV6-5
clone size: -

CDR3 protein: ASSEGWGNGYT
V gene: TRBV6-1
clone size: few

CDR3 protein: ASSPDDSTDTQY
V gene: TRBV5-1
clone size: many

CDR3 protein: ASSMGAFSTDTQY
V gene: TRBV19
clone size: many

CDR3 protein: ASSAAPGGAYYGYT
V gene: TRBV9
clone size: -

CDR3 protein: ASSSGRNSPLH
V gene: TRBV5-6
clone size: many

CDR3 protein: SATGYNEQF
V gene: TRBV29-1
clone size: medium-sized

CDR3 protein: ASSPDPNNSPLH
V gene: TRBV5-1
clone size: medium-sized

CDR3 protein: ASSRGMVPRQETQY
V gene: TRBV4-1
clone size: once

CDR3 protein: ASSPGQGGYGYT
V gene: TRBV12-3/TRBV12-4
clone size: -

CDR3 protein: ASSLLTGGQTEAF
V gene: TRBV28
clone size: many

CDR3 protein: ASSGTGELTGELF
V gene: TRBV2
clone size: once

CDR3 protein: ASSYQDSYGYT
V gene: TRBV6-5
clone size: few

CDR3 protein: ASSIGQDETQY
V gene: TRBV19
clone size: many

CDR3 protein: ASIQVRGTESSYEQY
V gene: TRBV4-3
clone size: -

CDR3 protein: ASSAETGHYGYT
V gene: TRBV27
clone size: few

CDR3 protein: ASSSRLAGPDTQY
V gene: TRBV28
clone size: medium-sized

CDR3 protein: ASSQDLNVGRGDTQY
V gene: TRBV3-1
clone size: -

CDR3 protein: ASSEGTFGEQY
V gene: TRBV9
clone size: many

CDR3 protein: ASTAQGNYEQY
V gene: TRBV10-2
clone size: -

CDR3 protein: ASSRRQITNTGELF
V gene: TRBV11-3
clone size: -

CDR3 protein: AITDPGTSTDTQY
V gene: TRBV19
clone size: -

CDR3 protein: ASSSLRGAQRYEQY
V gene: TRBV12-3/TRBV12-4
clone size: medium-sized

CDR3 protein: ASSLVLGELF
V gene: TRBV5-1
clone size: -

CDR3 protein: SVEGRDEGEKLF
V gene: TRBV29-1
clone size: many

CDR3 protein: SASPGSYEQY
V gene: TRBV20-1
clone size: medium-sized

CDR3 protein: ASSENSGQETQY
V gene: TRBV12-3/TRBV12-4
clone size: few

CDR3 protein: ASSLGLYYGYT
V gene: TRBV11-3
clone size: medium-sized

CDR3 protein: AISEEGAVHSPLH
V gene: TRBV10-3
clone size: medium-sized

CDR3 protein: ASGTGEGYT
V gene: TRBV6-1
clone size: few

CDR3 protein: ASSGQGAGNTIY
V gene: TRBV9
clone size: -

CDR3 protein: AISWDSSYNEQF
V gene: TRBV10-3
clone size: -

CDR3 protein: SASKTKGGELF
V gene: TRBV20-1
clone size: medium-sized

CDR3 protein: ASIAATDTDTQY
V gene: TRBV10-2
clone size: -

CDR3 protein: ASSWTGTDTQY
V gene: TRBV7-2
clone size: many

CDR3 protein: ASSIDGSSYNEQF
V gene: TRBV19
clone size: many

CDR3 protein: SAKWTSGYEQY
V gene: TRBV20-1
clone size: -

CDR3 protein: ATSDLLGGKEQF
V gene: TRBV24-1
clone size: many

CDR3 protein: ASRSGGSYEQY
V gene: TRBV6-1
clone size: medium-sized

CDR3 protein: ASSKEGAGSPLH
V gene: TRBV12-3/TRBV12-4
clone size: medium-sized

CDR3 protein: ASLRTAWNTEAF
V gene: TRBV2
clone size: many

CDR3 protein: ASSLDVESEAF
V gene: TRBV5-1
clone size: many

CDR3 protein: ASSVGRETQY
V gene: TRBV2
clone size: many

CDR3 protein: SARDALYGGADSPLH
V gene: TRBV20-1
clone size: medium-sized